This T cell receptor beta chain was identified in a study of CD8+CD57+ T cells in acquired aplastic anemia. This clonotype was observed at least ten times. Template material for TCR beta VDJ and CDR3 profiling consisted of genomic DNA. TCRdb analysed the reads with MiXCR anew, one entry per CDR3 protein. The sample lists roughly 300,000 distinct CDR3 sequences, roughly three fifths occurring once. V was cut by 0 bases and J by 6 bases, with 12 bases left in between. The germline V gene encodes CDR1 LGHNA and CDR2 YSLEER. The CDR3 is 15 amino acids. This sequence originates from a human donor with severe aplastic anemia or a healthy control (not recorded which). The chain uses TRBV4-3 and TRBJ2-1; no firm D call. The sample taken for sequencing was sorted CD4+, CD8+, or CD8+CD57+ T cells (not recorded which) from PBMCs. The CDR3 nucleotides are TGCGCCAGCAGCCAAGAATATCAAGCGAGCAATGAGCAGTTCTTC. Protein product: CASSQEYQASNEQFF.